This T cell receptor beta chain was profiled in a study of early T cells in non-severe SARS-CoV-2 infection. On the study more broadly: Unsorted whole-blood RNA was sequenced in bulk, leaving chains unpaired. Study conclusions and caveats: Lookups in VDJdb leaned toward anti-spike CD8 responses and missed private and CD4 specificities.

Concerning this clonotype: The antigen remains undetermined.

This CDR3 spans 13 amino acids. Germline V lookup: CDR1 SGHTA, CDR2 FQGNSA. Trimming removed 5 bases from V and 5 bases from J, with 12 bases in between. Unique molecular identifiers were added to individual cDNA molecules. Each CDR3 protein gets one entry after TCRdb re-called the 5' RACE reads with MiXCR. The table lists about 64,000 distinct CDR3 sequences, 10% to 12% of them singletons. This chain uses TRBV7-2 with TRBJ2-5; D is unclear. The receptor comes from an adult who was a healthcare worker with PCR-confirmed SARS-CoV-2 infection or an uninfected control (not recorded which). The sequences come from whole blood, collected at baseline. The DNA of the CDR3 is TGTGCCAGCAGCCGGAGTGACACGGAGACCCAGTACTTC. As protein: CASSRSDTETQYF.